The clone carrying this T cell receptor (beta chain) has at least ten counts. The CDR3 sequence is 15 residues long. CDR1 and CDR2 from the germline V gene are MDHEN and SYDVKM. With V trimmed by 2 bases and J by 4 bases, 7 bases remained unmatched. The study amplified TCR beta CDR3 regions using RNA transcripts. The library came from an HTBI-primed first-round RT-PCR and a second-round multiplex PCR. TCRdb fed the multiplex PCR reads into MiXCR, producing one record per CDR3 protein. The repertoire has roughly 500,000 distinct CDR3 sequences, approximately 15% of them found once; the top ten carry 9.8%. The sample originates from a study of Graves' ophthalmopathy and Graves' hyperthyroidism.

The source is a woman aged 25 to 45 with Graves' ophthalmopathy. Input material: blood. The chain recombines TRBV28 with TRBJ2-7; 8 bases fit TRBD2. CDR3 in amino acids: CASSLVAGTRYEQYF. The CDR3 DNA is TGTGCCAGCAGTTTAGTGGCAGGGACTAGATACGAGCAGTACTTC.